The next 17 T cell receptor beta chains were all read from a single sample in a study of blood T cells in healthy people across ages. Then a second PCR, running roughly 7 to 11 cycles, was carried out with a sample-barcoded 5' primer and a J-beta primer mix. A single record per CDR3 protein comes from TCRdb applying MiXCR to the 5' RACE reads. The repertoire holds 850,000 to 1,100,000 distinct CDR3 sequences, roughly two fifths seen once, with roughly 14% in the top ten. The specimen was blood. The source of these receptors is a man aged 18 to 29 in good health.

The chain uses TRBV12-3 or TRBV12-4 and TRBJ1-6, with TRBD1 as a possible D gene (6 bases). The CDR3 contains 14 residues. V shed 6 bases and J shed 6 bases, with 12 bases lying between them. This CDR3 reads CASSRTASNSPLHF. The CDR3 DNA follows: TGTGCCAGCAGCCGGACAGCTTCTAATTCACCCCTCCACTTT.

This clonotype has only a few counts. The V call is TRBV21-1, the J call TRBJ1-1; no DNA check was done on the table's D call, TRBD1. TRBV21-1 is noted as a pseudogene. The CDR3 is 17 residues long. In DNA form, the CDR3 reads TGTGCCAGCAGCAACATTTGGTTCCGACAGGGCTCCACTGAAGCTTTCTTT. This sequence encodes CASSNIWFRQGSTEAFF.

This clonotype has just a few counts. The chain combines TRBV10-3 with TRBJ2-4, with 8 bases fitting TRBD2. The CDR3 loop spans 16 amino acids. Germline CDR1 reads ENHRY; CDR2 reads SYGVKD. The ends lost 2 bases at V and 1 base at J; junction bases unmatched: 4. DNA of the CDR3: TGTGCCATCAGTGAGACGGGGGGGCCGGCCAAAAACATTCAGTACTTC. It specifies CAISETGGPAKNIQYF.

Only one count was recorded for this clonotype. V gene TRBV4-3 combines with J gene TRBJ1-2, with 7 bases lining up with TRBD1. The CDR3 has 16 amino acids. Germline V gene sequence: CDR1 LGHNA, CDR2 YSLEER. Trimming cost V 0 bases and J 3 bases; bases outside gene matches: 7. CDR3 in DNA: TGCGCCAGCAGCCAAGAGAACAGGGGTAGGGACTATGGCTACACCTTC. This encodes CASSQENRGRDYGYTF.

V and J are TRBV7-2 and TRBJ2-5, with D possibly being TRBD1 (5 bases). Germline V gene sequence: CDR1 SGHTA, CDR2 FQGNSA. Trimming pared 3 bases from V and 5 bases from J, leaving 10 bases between. The CDR3 is 13 amino acids. CDR3 protein: CASSLGPDETQYF. DNA of the CDR3: TGTGCCAGCAGCTTGGGGCCGGATGAGACCCAGTACTTC.

The gene calls are TRBV20-1 and TRBJ2-1; D gene ambiguous. The J call is uncertain, as TRBJ2-7 better fits the DNA end. Germline CDR1 is DFQATT and CDR2 is SNEGSKA (reference sequence). The CDR3 length is 14 residues. The CDR3 DNA is TGCAGTGCCCTAGGCCCAGGTTCCTACAATGAGCAGTACTTC. This sequence encodes CSALGPGSYNEQYF.

This chain joins TRBV20-1 and TRBJ2-1, with 7 bases that match TRBD2. CDR3 length: 11 amino acids. V lost 5 bases and J lost 6; bases outside the gene matches: 1. The germline CDR1 and CDR2 sequences are DFQATT and SNEGSKA (reference sequence). The CDR3 loop reads CSAERGNEQFF. CDR3 in DNA: TGCAGTGCTGAGCGGGGCAATGAGCAGTTCTTC.

This clonotype turned up a few times. This chain joins TRBV2 and TRBJ2-1; D may be TRBD2 (6 bases). In germline, CDR1 is SNHLY, CDR2 FYNNEI. V was pared by 0 bases and J by 6 bases, with 18 bases between. The CDR3 has 17 amino acids. CDR3 in DNA: TGTGCCAGCAGTGAAGCCTTTCGCGGGGCGACCGGCAATGAGCAGTTCTTC. Its translation is CASSEAFRGATGNEQFF.

This clonotype appeared a few times. The chain combines TRBV6-5 with TRBJ2-7; 9 bases match TRBD1. J gave up 6 bases and V 2 bases, and 8 bases lay outside the gene matches. The CDR3 covers 15 residues. Germline lookup yields CDR1 MNHEY and CDR2 SVGAGI. The CDR3, as DNA: TGTGCCAGCAGTTACCTGGACAGGGGTTTTTCCGAGCAGTACTTC. This translates into CASSYLDRGFSEQYF.

The chain uses TRBV2 and TRBJ1-1; TRBD1 matches at 7 bases. CDR1 SNHLY and CDR2 FYNNEI come from the germline V gene. V was clipped by 5 bases and J by 4 bases; unmatched bases: 13. This CDR3 region has 16 residues. The CDR3 DNA reads as TGTGCCAGCAGTATAAGGGGGCCAGGGGATGGCACTGAAGCTTTCTTT. It is translated as CASSIRGPGDGTEAFF. Using reference TRBV2 and TRBJ1-1 for the parts outside the CDR3, the full variable domain is EPEVTQTPSHQVTQMGQEVILRCVPISNHLYFYWYRQILGQKVEFLVSFYNNEISEKSEIFDDQFSVERPDGSNFTLKIRSTKLEDSAMYFCASSIRGPGDGTEAFFGQGTRLTVV.

This clonotype was found a few times. The chain employs TRBV7-9 and TRBJ1-2; the D is unclear. Trimming stripped 5 bases from V and 3 bases from J, with 16 bases between. This CDR3 region has 15 residues. In germline, CDR1 is SEHNR, CDR2 FQNEAQ (reference sequence). CDR3 coding DNA: TGTGCCAGCAGCCCTTCGGTCCACATCGACTATGGCTACACCTTC. It specifies CASSPSVHIDYGYTF.

The chain combines TRBV6-5 with TRBJ2-5, with D possibly being TRBD1 (6 bases). The J call is doubtful: the DNA matches TRBJ2-7 better. The length of the CDR3 is 13 residues. The germline CDR1 and CDR2 sequences are MNHEY and SVGAGI. CDR3: CASRKQGSYEQYF. Written as DNA, the CDR3 is TGTGCCAGCAGGAAACAGGGATCCTACGAGCAGTACTTC.

This clonotype was found a few times. DNA of the CDR3: TGTGCCATCAGGGACAGGGTAATGGATGGCTACACCTTC. This gives the protein CAIRDRVMDGYTF. This chain uses TRBV10-3 with TRBJ1-2, with 8 bases that match TRBD1. V dropped 6 bases and J dropped 6; count of bases not matched to a gene: 6. Germline V gene data show CDR1 as ENHRY and CDR2 as SYGVKD. CDR3 length equals 13 residues.

The chain is built from TRBV5-4 and TRBJ2-5; D gene ambiguous. The germline V and J ends were trimmed by 4 bases and 4 bases, with 11 bases remaining between them. The germline gives CDR1 SGHNT, CDR2 YYREEE (reference sequence). The CDR3 runs 13 residues. CDR3 region: CASSVVPIETQYF. The DNA for the CDR3 is TGTGCCAGCAGCGTGGTCCCGATAGAGACCCAGTACTTC.

The chain employs TRBV2 and TRBJ2-3; weak D call: TRBD1 (5 bases). V lost 9 bases to trimming and J lost 4 bases, with 20 bases between them. Germline CDR1 SNHLY, CDR2 FYNNEI. The CDR3 sequence is 15 residues long. CDR3 residues: CARGVLGTRADTQYF. The CDR3 DNA is TGTGCCAGAGGGGTGCTGGGAACCCGGGCAGATACGCAGTATTTT.

This chain links TRBV7-9 with TRBJ1-3; D perhaps matches TRBD1 (5 bases). Looked up from germline, CDR1 is SEHNR and CDR2 is FQNEAQ (reference sequence). Trimming cost V 8 bases and J 0 bases, with 14 bases left between them. This CDR3 has 15 amino acids. The CDR3: CASLTGANSGNTIYF. CDR3 nucleotide sequence: TGTGCCAGCCTCACTGGGGCGAACTCTGGAAACACCATATATTTT.

The chain employs TRBV27 and TRBJ2-7, with TRBD1 identical over 8 bases. Trimming removed 6 bases from V and 0 bases from J; junction bases left unmatched: 13. Per germline, CDR1 MNHEY and CDR2 SMNVEV (reference sequence). The CDR3 is 17 residues long. This CDR3 reads CASRVGAGGLSSYEQYF. The CDR3 DNA follows: TGTGCCAGCAGAGTTGGGGCAGGGGGCTTAAGCTCCTACGAGCAGTACTTC.